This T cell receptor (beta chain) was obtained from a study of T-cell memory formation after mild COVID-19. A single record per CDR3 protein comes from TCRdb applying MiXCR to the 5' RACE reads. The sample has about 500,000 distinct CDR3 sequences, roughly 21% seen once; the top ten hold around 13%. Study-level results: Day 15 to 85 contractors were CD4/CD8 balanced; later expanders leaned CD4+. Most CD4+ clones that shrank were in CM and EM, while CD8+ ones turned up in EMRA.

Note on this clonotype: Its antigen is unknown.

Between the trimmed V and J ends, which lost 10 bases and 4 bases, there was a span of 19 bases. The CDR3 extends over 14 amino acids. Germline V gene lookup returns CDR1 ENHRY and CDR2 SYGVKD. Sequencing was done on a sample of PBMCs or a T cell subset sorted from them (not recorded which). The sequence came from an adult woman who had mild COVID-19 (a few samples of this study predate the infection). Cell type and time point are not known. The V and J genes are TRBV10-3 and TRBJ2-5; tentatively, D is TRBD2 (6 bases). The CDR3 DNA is TGTGCCAACTCTTATTCAGCGGGTCCAGAGACCCAGTACTTC. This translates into CANSYSAGPETQYF.